This TCR beta chain emerged from a study of beta chain features in type 1 diabetes. Background on the study: Cell yields, gender and age were similar in healthy donors and patients.

There are 16 residues in the CDR3. Trimming removed 3 bases at V and 5 bases at J, with 17 bases between. Germline CDR1 MDHEN, CDR2 SYDVKM. General study points: Patients' naive, central memory and Treg TCRB repertoires seemed closer to one another than those of healthy donors. A definitive answer on HLA type influencing TCRB rearrangement was not reached here.

By way of CD45RO/CCR7/CD25/CD127/CD95/CD27, the CD4+ regulatory, stem cell-like memory, central memory and naive cells were sorted. The authors reverse transcribed all of the isolated RNA, so sequencing captured expressed TCRB transcripts. Some clones are missing from TCRdb's copy, which holds only in-frame ones; the method was immunoSEQ multiplex PCR. The data show 300,000 to 350,000 clones, around 8% seen once. This clone was seen many times. What it binds is unknown. Sequencing was carried out using central memory CD4+ T cells from blood. The sequence came from a woman aged 18-35 years in good health. The V call is TRBV28, the J call TRBJ2-1; D is unresolved. This CDR3 reads CASSFPVSTLNNEQFF. CDR3 bases: TGTGCCAGCAGTTTCCCCGTATCAACTCTGAACAATGAGCAGTTCTTC.